This T cell receptor (beta chain) emerged from a study of blood T cells in healthy people across ages. Study overall: In model experiments, template switching was able to capture about one barcoded beta molecule for every two T cells that were present. Findings and caveats of the study: Age showed a roughly linear inverse relationship with TCR beta diversity per million T cells.

In its sample, this clonotype was seen a few times. Its antigen is currently unknown. This CDR3 has 18 amino acids. Germline V gives CDR1 SGHRS, CDR2 YFSETQ. V lost 0 bases to trimming and J lost 0 bases, with 17 bases between them. Together with a sample-barcoded 5' primer, a J-beta primer mix was included in a second PCR lasting about 7 to 11 cycles. Each cDNA molecule was tagged by a template-switch adaptor with 12 random nucleotides. A single record per CDR3 protein comes from TCRdb applying MiXCR to the 5' RACE reads. This sample yields about 970,000 distinct CDR3 sequences, of which about 53% are seen a single time; over 20% belongs to the top ten.

This receptor was taken from an older woman in good health. The chain joins TRBV5-1 to TRBJ2-3, with D unresolved. Input material: blood. CDR3 loop: CASSLGSLSALSTDTQYF. The CDR3 DNA reads TGCGCCAGCAGCTTGGGTTCCCTGAGTGCCCTGAGCACAGATACGCAGTATTTT.